The clone carrying this TCR beta chain was picked up a small number of times. Its antigen is undetermined. Researchers built TCR beta libraries using quantitative 5'-RACE with molecular barcodes. TCRdb redid the calling of the 5' RACE reads with MiXCR, one entry per CDR3 protein. The sample carries roughly 700,000 distinct CDR3 sequences, about 20% recorded once. The sample comes from a study of CD8 T cells in ankylosing spondylitis. Germline V gene lookup returns CDR1 MGHRA and CDR2 YSYEKL. Trimming left V 3 bases short and J 7 bases short, with 4 bases between. The CDR3 loop spans 11 amino acids. Study-wide results and limits: Clones linked with disease were CD8+ and fairly uncommon in the peripheral blood. A subset of motif variants has previously been described in the synovial fluid and blood of reactive arthritis. Clones linked to disease were reported to show significant enrichment in matched ankylosing spondylitis synovial fluid. Ankylosing spondylitis blood seemed to carry a telltale TCR beta motif made of several highly homologous variants.

The sequencing sample was made of blood, either unsorted or a sorted T cell fraction (not recorded which). The V and J genes are TRBV4-1 and TRBJ2-4; D unresolved. The TCR sequence derives from a male donor with ankylosing spondylitis. CDR3 bases: TGCGCCAGCAGCCATCTTAACATTCAGTACTTC. This translates into CASSHLNIQYF.